This T cell receptor (beta chain) was found in a study of prognosis after radiotherapy for stage I lung cancer. Overall study context: Individuals diagnosed with stage I non-small cell lung cancer underwent enrollment between 2018 and January 2019. None of the patients had concurrent treatment alongside stereotactic body radiotherapy.

This clonotype was observed a handful of times. Its antigen is currently unknown. A much larger clone lies a single base off, so this may be a read error. Peripheral venous blood was drawn in six-milliliter volumes, with a draw taken at each of two separate time points. Study findings and constraints: Lower Shannon entropy values were found after stereotactic body radiation therapy in patients who developed distant metastases.

CDR3 of TCR beta was amplified from genomic DNA via a two-round multiplex PCR. During first-round PCR, primers specific to each TRBV and TRBJ gene were used. TCRdb passed the multiplex PCR reads through MiXCR, listing each CDR3 protein once. The sample contains fewer than 40,000 distinct CDR3 sequences, 32% of which appear only once. Trimming took off 4 bases at V and 8 bases at J, with 14 bases between the two ends. Germline CDR1 is LNHDA and CDR2 is SQIVND (reference sequence). The CDR3 has 13 residues. The source was PBMCs, collected before or after stereotactic body radiation therapy (not recorded which). The V call is TRBV19, the J call TRBJ2-5; D might be TRBD1 (6 bases). This clonotype originated in a donor aged 50 or older with non-small cell lung cancer. The CDR3 is CASSTGTRDTQYF. CDR3 coding DNA: TGTGCCAGTAGTACCGGGACAAGAGATACCCAGTACTTC. The full variable domain, rest sourced from reference TRBV19 and TRBJ2-5, is DGGITQSPKYLFRKEGQNVTLSCEQNLNHDAMYWYRQDPGQGLRLIYYSQIVNDFQKGDIAEGYSVSREKKESFPLTVTSAQKNPTAFYLCASSTGTRDTQYFGPGTRLLVL.